The present T cell receptor beta chain was sequenced within a study of T cells after yellow fever vaccination. Overall study context: Where fractions had low cell numbers, libraries were prepared from them with the SMART-Seq v4 Ultra Low Input RNA kit. General study findings and limits: Re-detected after boosting: most primary clones, about 95% of CD4 and around 86% of CD8. CD4 and CD8 compartments shared a small share of clonotypes, likely from convergent recombination.

Production of TCR cDNA was by 5'RACE template switching, which also added a universal primer site and UMIs. Via MiXCR, TCRdb re-called the 5' RACE reads, giving one row per CDR3 protein. Of more than 300,000 distinct CDR3 sequences listed, about 10% are singletons. A few counts support this clonotype. Antigen specificity is unknown. V was pared by 1 base and J by 5 bases, with 9 bases of the junction left unmatched. Germline V lookup: CDR1 SGHTA, CDR2 FQGNSA. This CDR3 is built from 17 residues. Sequenced material: CD4+ T cells sorted from PBMCs, taken 45 days after the yellow fever booster vaccination. This chain joins TRBV7-2 and TRBJ1-5, with 9 bases identical to TRBD1. The TCR sequence derives from a man younger than 30 who received the YFV17D yellow fever vaccine. The CDR3: CASSLGYRGRRYQPQHF. In DNA form, the CDR3 reads TGTGCCAGCAGCTTAGGGTACAGGGGGCGACGTTATCAGCCCCAGCATTTT.